This is a list of T cell receptor beta chains from one sample in a study of cytomegalovirus exposure and HLA in healthy donors. Here immunoSEQ multiplex PCR was the method, and the copy in TCRdb shows in-frame clones only, minus some. The repertoire holds 70,000 or so clones, with about 80% as singletons. Sequencing input: PBMCs. The receptors come from a man aged 18 to 29 in good health and CMV-seropositive. Each CDR3 is given with its conserved first and last residue. The D gene is left open where the match is weak. Clone size is shown for a subset of rows, as once, few, many or a class of expanded clone.

J: TRBJ2-7; D: TRBD2; V: TRBV7-2; length: 15; size: NA; DNA: TGTGCCAGCAGCTTAGCGCTAGCGGCCTCCTACGAGCAGTACTTC; CDR3: CASSLALAASYEQYF
J: TRBJ1-5; D: NA; V: TRBV19; length: 12; size: NA; DNA: TGTGCCAGTTCCACAGGTAATCAGCCCCAGCATTTT; CDR3: CASSTGNQPQHF
J: TRBJ1-2; D: TRBD1; V: TRBV4-1; length: 18; size: NA; DNA: TGCGCCAGCAGCCAGGGGGGATTTACAGGGGCACTGGACTATGGCTACACCTTC; CDR3: CASSQGGFTGALDYGYTF
J: TRBJ2-2; D: TRBD1; V: TRBV5-4; length: 16; size: NA; DNA: TGTGCCAGCAGCGGAGGGACAGGGGTGAACACCGGGGAGCTGTTTTTT; CDR3: CASSGGTGVNTGELFF
J: TRBJ2-7; D: TRBD1; V: TRBV6-6; length: 15; size: NA; DNA: TGTGCCAGCAGTGCCCAGTCGGGACAGCTTTACGAGCAGTACTTC; CDR3: CASSAQSGQLYEQYF
J: TRBJ1-1; D: NA; V: TRBV2; length: 11; size: once; DNA: TGTGCCAGCAGTGGATACAGTAAAGCTTTCTTT; CDR3: CASSGYSKAFF
J: TRBJ2-1; D: NA; V: TRBV25-1; length: 12; size: NA; DNA: TGTGCCAGCAGTGGTCGAGGGGGTACGCAGTTCTTC; CDR3: CASSGRGGTQFF
J: TRBJ1-5; D: TRBD1; V: TRBV30; length: 13; size: few; DNA: TGTGCCTGCGGGACAGGGTCCAGGGAGCCCCAGCATTTT; CDR3: CACGTGSREPQHF
J: TRBJ1-2; D: TRBD1; V: TRBV28; length: 14; size: NA; DNA: TGTGCCAGCAGCTTGCCGTGGACAGGGGCTGGCTACACCTTC; CDR3: CASSLPWTGAGYTF
J: TRBJ2-7; D: NA; V: TRBV5-6; length: 14; size: NA; DNA: TGTGCCAGCAGCTTGGGCAGGGCCCAATACGAGCAGTACTTC; CDR3: CASSLGRAQYEQYF
J: TRBJ2-3; D: TRBD1; V: TRBV10-3; length: 16; size: NA; DNA: TGTGCCATCACCGCCACCCCGGGACAGGGGAAAGATACGCAGTATTTT; CDR3: CAITATPGQGKDTQYF
J: TRBJ1-6; D: TRBD1; V: TRBV30; length: 16; size: few; DNA: TGTGCCTGGAGGGAAGAGACAGGGATTCATAATTCACCCCTCCACTTT; CDR3: CAWREETGIHNSPLHF
J: TRBJ1-1; D: NA; V: TRBV14; length: 14; size: once; DNA: TGTGCCAGCAGCCCCTACTTAGTGGGCGCTGAAGCTTTCTTT; CDR3: CASSPYLVGAEAFF
J: TRBJ1-1; D: NA; V: TRBV25-1; length: 13; size: few; DNA: TGTGCCAGCAGCCACTCGGGGAACACTGAAGCTTTCTTT; CDR3: CASSHSGNTEAFF
J: TRBJ2-7; D: NA; V: TRBV9; length: 15; size: NA; DNA: TGTGCCAGCAGCGCCGAGGGACACGGAACCTACGAGCAGTACTTC; CDR3: CASSAEGHGTYEQYF
J: TRBJ2-5; D: TRBD2; V: TRBV6-5; length: 14; size: once; DNA: TGTGCCAGCAGTGAGGGGACTATTGTAGAGACCCAGTACTTC; CDR3: CASSEGTIVETQYF
J: TRBJ1-5; D: TRBD1; V: TRBV11-2; length: 15; size: NA; DNA: TGTGCCAGCAGCTCTACCGGGACAGGTGAACGGCCCCAGCATTTT; CDR3: CASSSTGTGERPQHF
J: TRBJ1-3; D: NA; V: TRBV10-2; length: 16; size: NA; DNA: TGCGCCAGCGGAGTTCGGGACACCCGCTCTGGAAACACCATATATTTT; CDR3: CASGVRDTRSGNTIYF
J: TRBJ1-2; D: NA; V: TRBV7-2; length: 18; size: NA; DNA: TGTGCCAGCAGCTTAGCGTGGAGCCAGGACATAGCTAACTATGGCTACACCTTC; CDR3: CASSLAWSQDIANYGYTF
J: TRBJ2-7; D: NA; V: TRBV19; length: 12; size: NA; DNA: TGTGCCTCTAGGGGGATTTCCTACGAGCAGTACTTC; CDR3: CASRGISYEQYF
J: TRBJ2-3; D: NA; V: TRBV30; length: 15; size: NA; DNA: TGTGCCTGGAGTGTACCCCCTAGCGTGCCAGATACGCAGTATTTT; CDR3: CAWSVPPSVPDTQYF
J: TRBJ1-1; D: TRBD1; V: TRBV6-1; length: 15; size: few; DNA: TGTGCCAGCAGTGGTAGCAGGGGGCTGGGGACTGAAGCTTTCTTT; CDR3: CASSGSRGLGTEAFF
J: TRBJ1-6; D: NA; V: TRBV5-6; length: 16; size: NA; DNA: TGTGCCAGCAGCTTGGCCGCAGGGTCGGGTAATTCACCCCTCCACTTT; CDR3: CASSLAAGSGNSPLHF